This TCR beta chain was observed in a study of blood T cell repertoires in COVID-19. Study background: Nucleic acid was either cDNA or gDNA, and it came from T cells, B-cell-depleted T cells, or PBMCs.

The ends were cut back, 0 bases at V and 0 bases at J, with 9 bases in the middle. CDR1 and CDR2 from the germline V gene are SGHRS and YFSETQ. The CDR3 extends over 16 amino acids. Per the original methods: How many nucleated cells were present was estimated from reference gene primer amplification. Sequencing used immunoSEQ multiplex PCR; TCRdb keeps in-frame clones, though not all of them. For V, J and clone size, that table is used; D and trimming come from the DNA. The sample shows 75,000 to 100,000 clones, around 85% of them seen only once. This clone was picked up a small number of times. This receptor was obtained from a man in his sixties with acute or convalescent COVID-19. The chain recombines TRBV5-1 with TRBJ2-2; no clear D. The sample was peripheral blood. CDR3 sequence (DNA): TGCGCCAGCAGCTTGGTCGCCGGTGCGAACACCGGGGAGCTGTTTTTT. Its translation is CASSLVAGANTGELFF.